Sequencing of this TCR beta chain was carried out in a study of blood T cell repertoires in COVID-19. Across the whole study: Acute and convalescent COVID-19 specimens originated in the United States, Italy and Spain. From T cells, B-cell-depleted T cells, or PBMCs came the material, which was cDNA or gDNA.

The CDR3 runs 13 residues. Unmatched junction bases numbered 5, after V lost 6 bases and J lost 9 bases. Germline CDR1 reads SNHLY; CDR2 reads FYNNEI. In the original analysis: Amplification with reference gene primers provided the estimates of nucleated cell counts. The assay was immunoSEQ multiplex PCR, and TCRdb's table has in-frame clones only and misses some. V and J calls and clone size follow that table, whereas D and trimming were derived from the DNA. The sample holds around 79,000 clones, roughly 90% seen once. The chain has TRBV2 and TRBJ1-6; TRBD1 agrees at 7 bases. Specimen: peripheral blood. The clonotype was recovered from a man aged 65 to 79 with active or convalescent COVID-19. DNA of the CDR3: TGTGCCAGCAGAAGGGACAGCGGTTCACCCCTCCACTTT. Amino acid sequence: CASRRDSGSPLHF. Drawing the rest from reference TRBV2 and TRBJ1-6, the complete variable domain is EPEVTQTPSHQVTQMGQEVILRCVPISNHLYFYWYRQILGQKVEFLVSFYNNEISEKSEIFDDQFSVERPDGSNFTLKIRSTKLEDSAMYFCASRRDSGSPLHFGNGTRLTVT.